The 23 T cell receptor beta chains reported below all come from one sample, sequenced in a study of T-cell reconstitution after alpha-beta-depleted transplantation in children. Molecular barcoding with unique molecular identifiers was used for the TCRbeta library. Using its own MiXCR run on the PCR reads, TCRdb lists one record per CDR3 protein. Of over 550,000 distinct CDR3 sequences listed, roughly a tenth were seen once; the top ten hold roughly 4%. The sample consisted of PBMCs from the stem cell graft donor, taken from the stem cell graft. These receptors all come from a human donor who donated a stem cell graft to a child with acute myeloid leukemia.

This clonotype was detected only a few times. V and J are TRBV5-1 and TRBJ2-7, with D perhaps being TRBD1 or TRBD2 (5 bases each). Trimming took 4 bases from V and 2 from J, leaving 13 bases between them. The germline CDR1 and CDR2 sequences are SGHRS and YFSETQ. The CDR3 contains 14 residues. The CDR3 loop is CASSGGSGPYEQYF. CDR3 nucleotide sequence: TGCGCCAGCAGCGGGGGAAGTGGTCCCTACGAGCAGTACTTC.

The chain recombines TRBV4-2 with TRBJ2-7; D might be TRBD1 (6 bases). With 3 bases removed from V and 0 bases from J, the gap between germline ends came to 15 bases. Germline loops: CDR1 LGHNA, CDR2 YNFKEQ. CDR3 length: 16 amino acids. CDR3 amino acids: CASSQAGDPSSYEQYF. The CDR3 nucleotides are TGTGCCAGCAGCCAGGCAGGGGACCCGAGCTCCTACGAGCAGTACTTC.

This clonotype came up many times. This chain joins TRBV6-2 or TRBV6-3 and TRBJ2-1, with D perhaps TRBD1 (6 bases). Trimming took off 7 bases at V and 8 bases at J, with 18 bases between the two ends. Germline CDR1 and CDR2: MNHEY and SVGEGT. CDR3 size: 14 residues. CDR3 in amino acids: CASTERGWGDEQFF. CDR3 coding DNA: TGTGCCAGCACCGAGAGGGGGTGGGGCGATGAGCAGTTCTTC.

This clonotype was seen many times. The V call is TRBV7-3, the J call TRBJ2-3; D remains ambiguous. Germline CDR1 is SGHTA and CDR2 is FQGTGA. The CDR3 extends over 14 amino acids. Trimming pared 1 base from V and 5 bases from J, leaving 10 bases between. The CDR3 reads CASSLMSTGDTQYF. Written as DNA, the CDR3 is TGTGCCAGCAGCTTAATGTCAACCGGAGATACGCAGTATTTT.

This clonotype appeared many times. The chain uses TRBV29-1 and TRBJ2-5; D not certain. Deletions cut 2 bases from V and 3 bases from J, with 13 bases between. CDR1 SQVTM and CDR2 ANQGSEA come from the germline V gene. The CDR3 extends over 14 amino acids. This CDR3 reads CSVETATKEETQYF. CDR3 bases: TGCAGCGTTGAAACGGCAACCAAGGAAGAGACCCAGTACTTC. The full variable domain, completed using reference TRBV29-1 and TRBJ2-5, is SAVISQKPSRDICQRGTSLTIQCQVDSQVTMMFWYRQQPGQSLTLIATANQGSEATYESGFVIDKFPISRPNLTFSTLTVSNMSPEDSSIYLCSVETATKEETQYFGPGTRLLVL.

This clonotype was seen a handful of times. The gene calls are TRBV5-1 and TRBJ2-7; 9 nucleotides align to TRBD1. J gave up 6 bases and V 4 bases, and 8 bases lay outside the gene matches. The germline V gene has CDR1 SGHRS and CDR2 YFSETQ. This CDR3 comprises 14 residues. The CDR3 sequence is CASSIRDRVGEQYF. The CDR3 DNA reads TGCGCCAGCAGCATCCGGGACAGGGTAGGCGAGCAGTACTTC.

This clonotype was recorded a few times. The CDR3 protein is CASSLKVEKLFF. Here the CDR3 DNA reads TGTGCCAGCAGTTTAAAAGTGGAAAAACTGTTTTTT. The chain joins TRBV12-3 or TRBV12-4 to TRBJ1-4, with unresolved D. The CDR3 consists of 12 residues. Trimming took 2 bases from V and 8 from J, leaving 6 bases between them.

This clonotype was seen ten or more times. The chain recombines TRBV28 with TRBJ2-5; a weak D match, TRBD1 (5 bases). Trimming cost V 5 bases and J 0 bases, with 10 bases left between them. The CDR3 totals 14 residues. Looked up from germline, CDR1 is MDHEN and CDR2 is SYDVKM. The CDR3 region is CASSPRQYQETQYF. The CDR3 DNA is TGTGCCAGCAGTCCCCGACAGTACCAAGAGACCCAGTACTTC.

This chain connects TRBV6-1 to TRBJ2-5, with TRBD2 identical over 8 bases. The CDR3 is made up of 14 amino acids. V dropped 7 bases and J dropped 1; count of bases not matched to a gene: 5. Germline lookup yields CDR1 MNHNS and CDR2 SASEGT. The CDR3 bases are TGTGCCAGCAAGGGCGGGAGGAGCCAAGAGACCCAGTACTTC. Translating it yields CASKGGRSQETQYF.

This clonotype occurred many times. The chain has TRBV4-3 and TRBJ2-7; D not certain. V dropped 0 bases and J dropped 2 bases, with 11 bases sitting between them. Per germline, CDR1 LGHNA and CDR2 YSLEER. CDR3 length: 15 residues. CDR3 region: CASSQDTAGPYEQYF. In nucleotides, the CDR3 is TGCGCCAGCAGCCAAGATACTGCAGGACCCTACGAGCAGTACTTC.

This clonotype was seen a handful of times. J is TRBJ2-4 and V is TRBV20-1; 14 bases match TRBD2. The CDR3 covers 12 residues. Germline V gene sequence: CDR1 DFQATT, CDR2 SNEGSKA (reference sequence). This CDR3 is CGGLAGGNIQYF. Written as DNA, the CDR3 is TGCGGAGGACTAGCGGGAGGAAACATTCAGTACTTC.

This clonotype turned up a few times. This rearrangement joins TRBV5-1 to TRBJ1-4; D ambiguous. Germline lookup yields CDR1 SGHRS and CDR2 YFSETQ. The V end was cut by 4 bases, the J end by 7 bases, with 8 bases between. The CDR3 sequence is 12 residues long. The CDR3 region has the DNA TGCGCCAGCAGCACTGGGTTTGAAAAACTGTTTTTT. Protein sequence: CASSTGFEKLFF. Supplemented by reference TRBV5-1 and TRBJ1-4, the full variable domain reads KAGVTQTPRYLIKTRGQQVTLSCSPISGHRSVSWYQQTPGQGLQFLFEYFSETQRNKGNFPGRFSGRQFSNSRSEMNVSTLELGDSALYLCASSTGFEKLFFGSGTQLSVL.

In DNA, the CDR3 is TGTGCCAGCTCACCAGAGACTAGCAGTGAGCAGTTCTTC. Translating gives CASSPETSSEQFF. This chain connects TRBV18 to TRBJ2-1, with TRBD2 matching 7 bases. CDR1 KGHSH and CDR2 LQKENI come from the germline V gene. V lost 2 bases to trimming and J lost 9 bases; unmatched junction nucleotides: 4. The CDR3 is 13 amino acids.

Notes on this clonotype: The germline gene is not matched at one end of the junction; a read error may be the cause. The rearrangement joins TRBV6-2 or TRBV6-3 to TRBJ1-5; D is uncertain. The CDR3 totals 13 residues. Germline V gene sequence: CDR1 MNHEY, CDR2 SVGEGT. The CDR3 region is CASRTRQNQLQHF. The CDR3 coding sequence is TGTGCCAGCAGAACTCGGCAAAATCAGCTCCAGCATTTT.

This clonotype has at least ten counts. The chain joins TRBV29-1 to TRBJ2-7; D may match TRBD1 or TRBD2 (6 bases each). Germline V CDR1 and CDR2: SQVTM, ANQGSEA. The CDR3 is 14 residues long. V was clipped by 3 bases and J by 6 bases, with 18 bases between them. CDR3 loop: CSVDGGGKDGEQYF. CDR3 coding DNA: TGCAGCGTTGATGGGGGCGGGAAGGATGGCGAGCAGTACTTC.

There are many counts of this clonotype. The V call is TRBV20-1, the J call TRBJ2-3, with 13 bases lining up with TRBD2. The CDR3 totals 15 residues. Germline V gene data show CDR1 as DFQATT and CDR2 as SNEGSKA (reference sequence). The V segment lost 1 base and the J segment 6 bases; nucleotides outside the gene matches: 4. This CDR3 is CSARAGTSGTDTQYF. The CDR3 DNA follows: TGCAGTGCTAGAGCCGGGACTAGCGGGACGGATACGCAGTATTTT.

V is TRBV29-1 and J is TRBJ1-2; D ambiguous. Germline V gives CDR1 SQVTM, CDR2 ANQGSEA. CDR3 size: 14 residues. V was clipped by 4 bases and J by 4 bases, with 16 bases between them. CDR3 sequence (DNA): TGCAGCGTTGTTAATCCAGGTGGTGGCTATGGCTACACCTTC. Translating gives CSVVNPGGGYGYTF.

V gene TRBV5-1 combines with J gene TRBJ2-1, with 12 nucleotides matching TRBD2. The germline V gene encodes CDR1 SGHRS and CDR2 YFSETQ. This CDR3 has 17 residues. J was trimmed by 0 bases and V by 4 bases; bases with no gene match: 5. The CDR3, as DNA: TGCGCCAGCAGCGGGGGACTAGCGGGTAGCTCCTACAATGAGCAGTTCTTC. Translating gives CASSGGLAGSSYNEQFF.

V is TRBV20-1 and J is TRBJ2-1; 7 nucleotides agree with TRBD2. This CDR3 is built from 15 residues. The germline CDR1 and CDR2 sequences are DFQATT and SNEGSKA (reference sequence). The V and J ends lost 1 base and 11 bases, in that order; junction bases with no gene match: 14. The CDR3, as DNA: TGCAGTGCTAGAGCTTCTCTTCCCGGGACTACAAAGCAGTTCTTC. As protein: CSARASLPGTTKQFF.

V is TRBV20-1 and J is TRBJ1-4, with no clear D. V lost 8 bases and J lost 8, with 15 bases in between. Germline CDR1 is DFQATT and CDR2 is SNEGSKA (reference sequence). The CDR3 spans 12 residues. The CDR3 reads CSPEMNGEKLFF. The CDR3 nucleotides are TGCAGTCCAGAGATGAATGGAGAAAAACTGTTTTTT.

This clonotype has just a few counts. The J gene is TRBJ2-1, the V gene TRBV18; D gene ambiguous. Between the trimmed V and J ends, which lost 3 bases and 7 bases, there was a span of 16 bases. The V gene's germline CDR1 is KGHSH and CDR2 LQKENI. The length of the CDR3 is 15 residues. The CDR3 loop is CASSPPSRPRNEQFF. The CDR3 nucleotides are TGTGCCAGCTCACCCCCCTCGCGACCCAGGAATGAGCAGTTCTTC.

In this sample, this clonotype turned up a few times. The rearrangement uses TRBV29-1 and TRBJ1-2, with a possible D match to TRBD1 (5 bases). The CDR3 totals 13 residues. Germline-derived CDR1 and CDR2 are SQVTM and ANQGSEA. V lost 0 bases to trimming and J lost 8 bases, with 13 bases between them. The chain's CDR3 is CSVEEVQEEGYTF. The CDR3 nucleotides read TGCAGCGTTGAAGAGGTACAGGAAGAGGGCTACACCTTC.

The rearrangement uses TRBV27 and TRBJ2-7; D is unresolved. V was shortened by 0 bases and J by 3 bases, with 9 bases between the two germline ends. The CDR3 sequence is 14 residues long. CDR1 is MNHEY, CDR2 SMNVEV, per germline (reference sequence). The chain's CDR3 is CASSLSKGFYEQYF. The CDR3, as DNA: TGTGCCAGCAGTTTATCCAAGGGCTTCTACGAGCAGTACTTC.